This entry concerns a single T cell receptor beta chain. Other DNA variants within this sample encode the same CDR3. Authors' analysis steps: Researchers report that nucleated cell counts were estimated from reference gene primer amplification. Sequenced by immunoSEQ multiplex PCR; TCRdb stores in-frame clones only, minus some. That table supplies the V and J calls and clone size; D and trimming were determined from the DNA. The sample holds just over 300,000 clones, nearly 90% seen once. The data originate from a study of blood T cell repertoires in COVID-19. Study details: The samples span acute and convalescent COVID-19 from the United States, Italy and Spain. From T cells, B-cell-depleted T cells, or PBMCs came the material, which was cDNA or gDNA.

The Seattle patients joined while their infection was active and were tracked longitudinally afterward. The CDR3 contains 12 residues. V lost 3 bases and J 4 bases, leaving 6 bases between the germline ends. Germline CDR1 and CDR2: MNHEY and SVGEGT. The sample taken for sequencing was peripheral blood. This receptor was taken from a woman in her 30s with COVID-19, enrolled during active disease. The chain uses TRBV6-2 or TRBV6-3 and TRBJ2-5; D not resolved. The CDR3 DNA sequence: TGTGCCAGCAGTTATGTTCGAGAGACCCAGTACTTC. Residues: CASSYVRETQYF.